What follows is one TCR beta chain and its context. Its cognate antigen has yet to be identified. No much larger clone exists at a distance of one base, and base qualities are not known. To isolate intraepithelial and lamina propria lymphocytes from graft specimens, dithiothreitol, EDTA incubations and collagenase D digestion were used. Bulk TCR-beta sequencing was performed on serial intestinal graft biopsy specimens collected as late as 600 days after transplant. The data were taken from a study of graft-versus-host responses after intestinal transplantation listed by TCRdb under 2021. About the full investigation: The transplants that recipients got were multivisceral, liver-intestinal, or isolated intestinal. Every recipient was given anti-thymocyte globulin induction, followed by about three years of maintenance tacrolimus and steroids. After intestinal transplantation, graft-versus-host and host-versus-graft alloreactive T cell clones in the graft, circulation and bone marrow were tracked using bulk TCR-beta CDR3 sequencing. Alloreactive clones were identified by sequencing pre-transplant mixed lymphocyte reaction products and comparing these products with unstimulated pre-transplant donor and recipient T cells. A cohort of about two dozen intestinal transplant recipients, including one retransplant, was enrolled, and a few patients lacking pretransplant specimens were excluded. A peak of at least 4% donor T cells among recipient peripheral blood mononuclear cells was the definition used for donor T cell macrochimerism. Rather than being sequenced by the commercial service, samples from three later patients were sequenced in-house on an Illumina MiSeq and processed with MiXCR. The paper as a whole reports these results and caveats: High GvH to HvG T cell clonal ratios were observed in the allografts of patients with donor T cell macrochimerism. Early after transplant, declines in HvG clones were associated with peak levels of circulating GvH clones. Conclusions were limited by the relatively low number and heterogeneity of intestinal transplant patients. GvH clones turned up in recipient bone marrow, with some appearing earlier in ileal mucosa or blood, a pattern consistent with an intestinal mucosal origin.

Per the germline V gene (reference sequence), SEHNR is the CDR1 and FQNEAQ is the CDR2. V was cut back by 5 bases and J by 6 bases, leaving a gap of 15 bases between them. From cysteine to phenylalanine, the CDR3 is 14 amino acids long. Left in the record is the CDR3 DNA by itself, 42 bases read in frame from the first base. Libraries came from the immunoSEQ multiplex PCR assay. For most patients, genomic DNA was subjected to high-throughput TCR-beta CDR3 sequencing by Adaptive Biotechnologies. Per the authors' processing: TCR sequencing data were retrieved from Adaptive's ImmunoSEQ software for 15 to 20 patients, whereas three other patients were processed with MiXCR and VDJtools. CDR3 nucleotide sequences shared between donor and recipient were removed because the origin of such sequences could not be assigned. To count as alloreactive, a clone needed at least 2-fold expansion over unstimulated cells and a minimum CFSE-low frequency of 0.002% (template counts) or 0.001% (read counts). Clones were considered mappable if detected in sequenced pre-transplant spleen, lymph node, or MLR CFSE-low populations of the donor or recipient. Cumulative frequency of alloreactive clones was calculated as a percentage of all sequences weighted by copy number. TCRdb carries this immuneACCESS record with in-frame sequences only. Its versions omit some clonotypes, under half of them owing to an unresolved V gene in the studies checked, with the rest unexplained. For V, J and clone size, that table is used; D and trimming come from the DNA. In this sample the table shows tens of thousands of clones, 87% of which occur a single time. Under 20% of the sample is held by the ten biggest clonotypes.

Recombination joined TRBV7-9 with TRBJ2-3, with TRBD1 tentatively as D gene (6 bases match). This clonotype was sampled from a human patient who received an intestinal transplant, so some T cells may come from the graft donor. This specimen was ileum tissue, taken about 200 days after intestinal transplant. The CDR3: CASSEATGWDTQYF. The nucleotide sequence is given as TGTGCCAGCAGCGAAGCGACAGGTTGGGATACGCAGTATTTT.